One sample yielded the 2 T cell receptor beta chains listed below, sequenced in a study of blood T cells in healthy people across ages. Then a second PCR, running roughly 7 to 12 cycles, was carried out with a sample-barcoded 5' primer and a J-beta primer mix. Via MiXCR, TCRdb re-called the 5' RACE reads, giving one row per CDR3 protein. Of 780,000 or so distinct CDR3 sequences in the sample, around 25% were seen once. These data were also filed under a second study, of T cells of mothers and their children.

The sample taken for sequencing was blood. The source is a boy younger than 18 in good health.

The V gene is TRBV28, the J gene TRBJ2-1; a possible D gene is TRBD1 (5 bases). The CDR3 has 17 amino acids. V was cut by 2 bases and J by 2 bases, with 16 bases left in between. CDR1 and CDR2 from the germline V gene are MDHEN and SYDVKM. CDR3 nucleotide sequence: TGTGCCAGCAGTTTAAAATTGGGTCAGGGTACCTACAATGAGCAGTTCTTC. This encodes CASSLKLGQGTYNEQFF.

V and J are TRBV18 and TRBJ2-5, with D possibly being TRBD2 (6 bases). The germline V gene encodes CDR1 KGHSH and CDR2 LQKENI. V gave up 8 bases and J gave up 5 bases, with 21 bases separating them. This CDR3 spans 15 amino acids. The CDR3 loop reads CASSYDRRAGETQYF. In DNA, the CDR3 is TGTGCCAGCAGTTACGATCGGAGGGCAGGGGAGACCCAGTACTTC.